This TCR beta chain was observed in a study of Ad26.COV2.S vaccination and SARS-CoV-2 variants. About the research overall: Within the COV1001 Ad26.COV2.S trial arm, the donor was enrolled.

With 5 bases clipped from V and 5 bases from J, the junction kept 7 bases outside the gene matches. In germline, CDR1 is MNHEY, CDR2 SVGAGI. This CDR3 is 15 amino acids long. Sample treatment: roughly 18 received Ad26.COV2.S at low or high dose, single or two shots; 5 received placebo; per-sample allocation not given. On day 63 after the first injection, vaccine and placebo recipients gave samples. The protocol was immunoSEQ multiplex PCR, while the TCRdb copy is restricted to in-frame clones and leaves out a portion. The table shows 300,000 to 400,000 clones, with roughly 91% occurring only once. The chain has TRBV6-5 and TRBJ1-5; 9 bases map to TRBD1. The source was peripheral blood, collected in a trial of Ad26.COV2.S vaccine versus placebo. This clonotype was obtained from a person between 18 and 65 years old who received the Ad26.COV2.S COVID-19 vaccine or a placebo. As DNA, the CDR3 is TGTGCCAGCAGTATCCGGGACAGGGAGGATCAGCCCCAGCATTTT. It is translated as CASSIRDREDQPQHF.